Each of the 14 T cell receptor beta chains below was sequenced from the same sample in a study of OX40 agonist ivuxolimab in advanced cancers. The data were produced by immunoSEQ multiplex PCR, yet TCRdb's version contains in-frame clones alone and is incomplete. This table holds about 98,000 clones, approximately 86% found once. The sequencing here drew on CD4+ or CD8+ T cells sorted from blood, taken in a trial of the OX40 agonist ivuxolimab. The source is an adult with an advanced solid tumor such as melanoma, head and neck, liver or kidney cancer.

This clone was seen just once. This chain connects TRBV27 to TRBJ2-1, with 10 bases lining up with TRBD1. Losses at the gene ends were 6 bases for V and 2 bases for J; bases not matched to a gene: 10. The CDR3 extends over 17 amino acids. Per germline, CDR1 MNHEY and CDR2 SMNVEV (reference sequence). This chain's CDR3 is CASSPGWGQGTYNEQFF. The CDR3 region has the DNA TGTGCCAGCAGCCCGGGGTGGGGACAGGGGACCTACAATGAGCAGTTCTTC.

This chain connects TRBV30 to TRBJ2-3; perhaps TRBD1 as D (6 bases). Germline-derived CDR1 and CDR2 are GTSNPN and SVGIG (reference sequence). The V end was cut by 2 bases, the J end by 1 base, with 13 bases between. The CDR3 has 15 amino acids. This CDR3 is CAWSIGGGGTDTQYF. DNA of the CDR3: TGTGCCTGGAGTATTGGGGGCGGAGGCACAGATACGCAGTATTTT.

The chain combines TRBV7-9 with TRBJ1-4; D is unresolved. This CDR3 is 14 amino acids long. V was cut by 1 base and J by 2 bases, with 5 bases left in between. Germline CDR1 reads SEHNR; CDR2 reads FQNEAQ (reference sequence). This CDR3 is CASSLGVTNEKLFF. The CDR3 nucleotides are TGTGCCAGCAGCTTAGGGGTCACTAATGAAAAACTGTTTTTT.

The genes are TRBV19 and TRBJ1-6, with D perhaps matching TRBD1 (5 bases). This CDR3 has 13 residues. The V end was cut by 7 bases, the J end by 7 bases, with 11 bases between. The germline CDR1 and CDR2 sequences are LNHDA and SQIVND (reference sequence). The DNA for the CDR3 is TGTGCCAGTACCAGGGATTACAATTCACCCCTCCACTTT. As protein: CASTRDYNSPLHF.

CDR3 in DNA: TGTGCCAGCAGTGCCGTCGGGCGGGGAGCTTTCTTT. This gives the protein CASSAVGRGAFF. V is TRBV2 and J is TRBJ1-1; D uncertain. The CDR3 is 12 amino acids. The germline V gene encodes CDR1 SNHLY and CDR2 FYNNEI. The germline V and J ends were trimmed by 4 bases and 10 bases, with 13 bases remaining between them.

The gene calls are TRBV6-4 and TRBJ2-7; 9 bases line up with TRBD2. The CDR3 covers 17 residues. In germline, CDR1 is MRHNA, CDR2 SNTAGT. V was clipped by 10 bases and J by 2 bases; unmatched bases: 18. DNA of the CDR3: TGTGCCACCCGGGCGGGGGTGCGGGAGGGCCTCCCCTACGAGCAGTACGTC. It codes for CATRAGVREGLPYEQYV.

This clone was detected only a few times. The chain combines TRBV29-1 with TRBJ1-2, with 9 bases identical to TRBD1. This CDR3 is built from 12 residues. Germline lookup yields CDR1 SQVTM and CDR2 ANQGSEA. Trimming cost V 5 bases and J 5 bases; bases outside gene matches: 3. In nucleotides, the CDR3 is TGCAGCGTTCTCGGACAGGGGTATGGCTACACCTTC. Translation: CSVLGQGYGYTF.

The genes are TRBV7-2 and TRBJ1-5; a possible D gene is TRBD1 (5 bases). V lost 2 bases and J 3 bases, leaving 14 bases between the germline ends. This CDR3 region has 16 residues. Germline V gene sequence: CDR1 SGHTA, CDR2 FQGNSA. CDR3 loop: CASSLNGGWDNQPQHF. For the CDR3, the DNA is TGTGCCAGCAGCTTAAATGGGGGGTGGGACAATCAGCCCCAGCATTTT.

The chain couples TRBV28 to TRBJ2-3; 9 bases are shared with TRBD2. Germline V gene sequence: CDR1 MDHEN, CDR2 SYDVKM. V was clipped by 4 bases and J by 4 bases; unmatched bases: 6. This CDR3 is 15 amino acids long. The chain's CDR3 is CASSSNSGRADTQYF. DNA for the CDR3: TGTGCCAGCAGTTCCAATAGCGGGAGAGCAGATACGCAGTATTTT.

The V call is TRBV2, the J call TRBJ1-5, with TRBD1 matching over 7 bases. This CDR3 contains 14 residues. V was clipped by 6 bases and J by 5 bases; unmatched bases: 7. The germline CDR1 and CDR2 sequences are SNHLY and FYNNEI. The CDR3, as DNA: TGTGCCAGCAGCGCCGACAGGGACTATCAGCCCCAGCATTTT. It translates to CASSADRDYQPQHF. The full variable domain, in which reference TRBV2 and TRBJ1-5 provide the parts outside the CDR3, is EPEVTQTPSHQVTQMGQEVILRCVPISNHLYFYWYRQILGQKVEFLVSFYNNEISEKSEIFDDQFSVERPDGSNFTLKIRSTKLEDSAMYFCASSADRDYQPQHFGDGTRLSIL.

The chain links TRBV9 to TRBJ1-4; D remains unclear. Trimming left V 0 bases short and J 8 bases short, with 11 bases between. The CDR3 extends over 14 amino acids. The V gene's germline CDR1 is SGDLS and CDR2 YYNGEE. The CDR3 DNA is TGTGCCAGCAGCGTAGACCTATATGGGGAAAAACTGTTTTTT. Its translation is CASSVDLYGEKLFF.

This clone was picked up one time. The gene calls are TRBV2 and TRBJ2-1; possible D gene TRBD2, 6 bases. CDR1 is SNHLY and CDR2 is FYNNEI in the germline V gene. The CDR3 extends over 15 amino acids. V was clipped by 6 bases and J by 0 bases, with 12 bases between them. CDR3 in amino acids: CASSVSGLSYNEQFF. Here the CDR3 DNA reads TGTGCCAGCAGCGTTAGCGGACTCTCCTACAATGAGCAGTTCTTC. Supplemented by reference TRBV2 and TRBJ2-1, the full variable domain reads EPEVTQTPSHQVTQMGQEVILRCVPISNHLYFYWYRQILGQKVEFLVSFYNNEISEKSEIFDDQFSVERPDGSNFTLKIRSTKLEDSAMYFCASSVSGLSYNEQFFGPGTRLTVL.

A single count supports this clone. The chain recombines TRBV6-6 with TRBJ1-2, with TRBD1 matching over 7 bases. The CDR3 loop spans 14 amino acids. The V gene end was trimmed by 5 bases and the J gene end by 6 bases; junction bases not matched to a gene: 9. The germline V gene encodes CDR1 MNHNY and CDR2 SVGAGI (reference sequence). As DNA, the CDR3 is TGTGCCAGCAGTGCCCCAACTACAGGGGATGGCTACACCTTC. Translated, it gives CASSAPTTGDGYTF.

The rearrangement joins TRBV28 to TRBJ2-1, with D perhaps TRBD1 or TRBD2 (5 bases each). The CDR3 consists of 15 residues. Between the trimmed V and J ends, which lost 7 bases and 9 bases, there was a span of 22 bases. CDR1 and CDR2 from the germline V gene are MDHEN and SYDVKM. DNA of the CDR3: TGTGCCAGCACTCTTCCGGGACGGACGGTCACTGAGCAGTTCTTC. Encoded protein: CASTLPGRTVTEQFF. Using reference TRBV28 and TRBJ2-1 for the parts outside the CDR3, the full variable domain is DVKVTQSSRYLVKRTGEKVFLECVQDMDHENMFWYRQDPGLGLRLIYFSYDVKMKEKGDIPEGYSVSREKKERFSLILESASTNQTSMYLCASTLPGRTVTEQFFGPGTRLTVL.